The next 26 T cell receptor beta chains were all read from a single sample in a study of tumor-infiltrating lymphocytes in primary liver carcinoma. Unsorted bulk tissue (roughly 18-32 mg) underwent RNA and DNA co-extraction. TCR beta cDNA was prepared out of around 460 ng total RNA by means of a constant-region primer. Library construction for TCR beta comprised three nested multiplex PCR rounds performed with slightly modified ARM-PCR. In the first two PCR rounds, TRBV1-TRBV30 forward primers were paired with a C-beta reverse primer, and each round lasted about 9 cycles. TCRdb reanalysed the multiplex PCR reads using MiXCR and keeps one entry per CDR3 protein. The repertoire includes 100,000 to 150,000 distinct CDR3 sequences, 50% to 70% of them detected once, and over 7% sits in the top ten. The material sequenced was liver tumor tissue from sampling region 1. This sample's subset: tumor region T1, superior pole. These receptor sequences come from a woman aged 60-70 years with primary liver carcinoma and hepatitis B virus infection.

This clonotype showed up many times. The rearrangement links TRBV7-8 to TRBJ1-5, with D possibly matching TRBD1 (5 bases). From germline, CDR1 is SGHVS and CDR2 FQNEAQ. The CDR3 is 12 amino acids. V lost 5 bases and J lost 9, with 11 bases in between. CDR3: CASSAPGGPQHF. The CDR3 nucleotides are TGTGCCAGCAGCGCCCCGGGGGGGCCCCAGCATTTT.

About this clonotype itself: Sequence at one end of the junction differs from germline and may be a read error. This rearrangement joins TRBV12-3 or TRBV12-4 to TRBJ2-1; 7 positions match TRBD2. The CDR3 is made up of 13 amino acids. The CDR3 here is CASSSRAGLEQLF. The DNA of the CDR3 is TGTGCCAGCAGTTCCCGAGCGGGGTTGGAGCAGTTGTTC.

This clonotype was observed once. It is likely a read error, because the conserved phenylalanine at the end of the CDR3 is missing. The genes are TRBV7-8 and TRBJ1-5; D is ambiguous. Germline CDR1 and CDR2: SGHVS and FQNEAQ. V was clipped by 1 base and J by 0 bases, with 13 bases between them. CDR3 length equals 17 residues. In nucleotides, the CDR3 is TGTGCCAGCAGCTTAGGGGCGCCGGATTATAGCAATCAGCCCCAGCATCTT. This translates into CASSLGAPDYSNQPQHL.

This sequence joins TRBV5-8 and TRBJ1-2; D is unresolved. Germline V gene data show CDR1 as SGHTS and CDR2 as YDEGEE. Trimming stripped 4 bases from V and 8 bases from J, with 21 bases between. CDR3 size: 15 residues. The DNA of the CDR3 is TGTGCCAGCAGCCTTTTGGGCAGGCGCCAGGAGGGCTACACCTTC. It is translated as CASSLLGRRQEGYTF. The whole variable domain, remainder taken from reference TRBV5-8 and TRBJ1-2, is EAGVTQSPTHLIKTRGQQATLRCSPISGHTSVYWYQQALGLGLQFLLWYDEGEERNRGNFPPRFSGRQFPNYSSELNVNALELEDSALYLCASSLLGRRQEGYTFGSGTRLTVV.

This clonotype was picked up one time. A much larger clonotype is one base distant, so this may be a read error. This chain joins TRBV5-1 and TRBJ1-3; TRBD1 matches 8 bases. The germline V gene has CDR1 SGHRS and CDR2 YFSETQ. The CDR3 loop spans 13 amino acids. The CDR3 protein is CASSQGAGNIIYF. Here the CDR3 DNA reads TGCGCCAGCAGCCAGGGGGCTGGAAACATCATATATTTT.

To note about this clonotype: Possible read error: a much larger clone is one base away. V usage is TRBV6-1 and J usage is TRBJ1-1; no firm D call. V lost 10 bases to trimming and J lost 0 bases, with 9 bases between them. The CDR3 is 12 residues long. CDR1 and CDR2 from the germline V gene are MNHNS and SASEGT. As DNA, the CDR3 is TGTGCCACACGGAAGGTGAACACTGAAGCTTTCTTT. Protein product: CATRKVNTEAFF.

J is TRBJ1-1 and V is TRBV7-9; tentative D call: TRBD1 (5 bases). The germline V gene encodes CDR1 SEHNR and CDR2 FQNEAQ (reference sequence). V was trimmed by 3 bases and J by 10 bases, leaving 9 bases between them. CDR3 length: 11 amino acids. For the CDR3, the DNA is TGTGCCAGCAGCTTCCGGGGACGAGCTTTCTTT. It encodes CASSFRGRAFF.

To note about this clonotype: Lacking the conserved final phenylalanine or tryptophan, this CDR3 likely reflects a read error. J is TRBJ2-3 and V is TRBV4-1, with TRBD2 identical over 14 bases. The CDR3 has 15 residues. Germline CDR1 reads MGHRA; CDR2 reads YSYEKL. The CDR3 here is CTSSLGLAGGDTQYL. Written as DNA, the CDR3 is TGCACCAGCAGCCTCGGACTAGCGGGAGGAGATACGCAGTATCTT.

About this clonotype: The junction shows a germline mismatch at one end, possibly a read error. V usage is TRBV29-1 and J usage is TRBJ1-2, with D perhaps matching TRBD1 (6 bases). The CDR3 covers 14 residues. The germline V gene has CDR1 SQVTM and CDR2 ANQGSEA. The CDR3 DNA follows: TGCAGCGTTTGGGGGGGCCAAAAGGACTATGACTACACCTTC. The encoded protein is CSVWGGQKDYDYTF.

V usage is TRBV12-3 or TRBV12-4 and J usage is TRBJ2-7; maybe TRBD2 (6 bases). Trimming took off 5 bases at V and 13 bases at J, with 27 bases between the two ends. This CDR3 is 15 amino acids long. Here the CDR3 reads CASSPRDWAFGRPYF. CDR3 nucleotide sequence: TGTGCCAGCAGTCCTCGGGACTGGGCCTTCGGCCGACCATACTTC.

Turning to this clonotype: Its ends do not fully match the called genes, so a read error is possible. V is TRBV11-2 and J is TRBJ2-7; D uncertain. The CDR3 contains 12 residues. The germline gives CDR1 SGHAT, CDR2 FQNNGV. CDR3 loop: CASSLNSREPCF. DNA of the CDR3: TGTGCCAGCAGCTTAAACAGCCGCGAGCCGTGCTTC.

Worth noting for this clonotype: At one of its ends the junction is not consistent with the germline gene, which may arise from a read error. This sequence joins TRBV11-2 and TRBJ2-5, with a tentative D call TRBD2 (5 bases). The CDR3 runs to 15 residues. Germline-derived CDR1 and CDR2 are SGHAT and FQNNGV. The CDR3 DNA is TGTGCCAGCAGTTTAAGGCCAGCGGAACAAGAGGCCCAGTACTTC. This codes for CASSLRPAEQEAQYF.

Comments on this clonotype: Being one base from a much bigger clone, this may be a read error. The chain employs TRBV14 and TRBJ2-3, with D possibly matching TRBD2 (6 bases). The V and J ends lost 0 bases and 3 bases respectively, with 10 bases between them. CDR1 is SGHDN, CDR2 FVKESK, per germline. This CDR3 is 15 amino acids long. The CDR3 protein is CASSQERGRTDTQYF. The CDR3 DNA reads TGTGCCAGCAGCCAAGAACGGGGGAGAACAGATACGCAGTATTTT.

V gene TRBV18 combines with J gene TRBJ2-7; 12 bases are a match to TRBD2. Germline CDR1 KGHSH, CDR2 LQKENI. This CDR3 has 15 residues. This CDR3 reads CVNSMTSGSFHEQYF. The CDR3 DNA sequence: TGTGTCAACTCGATGACTAGCGGGAGCTTCCACGAGCAGTACTTC.

The rearrangement joins TRBV19 to TRBJ1-3; D is uncertain. The germline gives CDR1 LNHDA, CDR2 SQIVND (reference sequence). The CDR3 is 12 residues long. V was pared by 5 bases and J by 2 bases, with 4 bases between. CDR3 DNA: TGTGCCAGTAGTTTTACTGGAAACACCATATATTTT. Translated: CASSFTGNTIYF.

This clonotype was seen a single time. One end of the junction fails to match germline, which may point to a read error. The chain uses TRBV6-5 and TRBJ2-7; TRBD1 might be the D (6 bases). Germline-derived CDR1 and CDR2 are MNHEY and SVGAGI. The CDR3 loop spans 15 amino acids. The chain's CDR3 is CASSRQESLSYEQYF. The CDR3 region has the DNA TGTGCCAGCAGCCGACAGGAGTCGTTATCCTATGAGCAGTACTTC.

The J gene is TRBJ2-7, the V gene TRBV10-3; D unresolved. In germline, CDR1 is ENHRY, CDR2 SYGVKD. The length of the CDR3 is 13 residues. The CDR3 here is CDNSKDQAYEQYF. The CDR3 DNA reads TGTGACAACAGTAAAGACCAAGCCTACGAGCAGTACTTC.

Judged by abundance, this clonotype is medium-sized. The J gene is TRBJ1-1, the V gene TRBV11-3; D ambiguous. The CDR3 runs to 13 residues. V lost 1 base and J lost 2, with 5 bases in between. Germline V lookup: CDR1 SGHNT, CDR2 YENEEA. The CDR3 spells CASSLGENTEAFF. CDR3 sequence (DNA): TGTGCCAGCAGCTTAGGAGAAAACACTGAAGCTTTCTTT.

A word on this clonotype: A much larger clone lies a single base off, so this may be a read error. The V and J genes are TRBV12-3 or TRBV12-4 and TRBJ2-1, with D tentatively TRBD1 (5 bases). The CDR3 totals 12 residues. Trimming pared 5 bases from V and 8 bases from J, leaving 10 bases between. This CDR3 reads CASSIGVDEQFF. As DNA, the CDR3 is TGTGCCAGCAGTATAGGGGTCGATGAGCAGTTCTTC.

Remarks on this clonotype: At one boundary the junction diverges from the germline segment, which might be a read error. The chain is built from TRBV28 and TRBJ2-7, with D unresolved. The CDR3 extends over 13 amino acids. Per germline, CDR1 MDHEN and CDR2 SYDVKM. CDR3 DNA sequence: TGTGCCAGCAGCCCCAGACCCCAACCGAGGCAGTATTTC. This translates into CASSPRPQPRQYF.

On this clonotype: At one end, the junction sequence differs from germline, possibly due to a read error. This chain joins TRBV14 and TRBJ2-2; 9 positions agree with TRBD2. The germline gives CDR1 SGHDN, CDR2 FVKESK. The CDR3 sequence is 16 residues long. DNA for the CDR3: TGTGCCAGCAGCCCTTTAGCGGGAGACCACACCGGGGAGCTGTCTTTT. This codes for CASSPLAGDHTGELSF.

This chain connects TRBV11-1 to TRBJ2-6; D is possibly TRBD1 (6 bases). Germline CDR1 reads SGHAT; CDR2 reads FQDESV (reference sequence). The CDR3 extends over 15 amino acids. V was cut by 6 bases and J by 3 bases, with 12 bases left in between. The CDR3 spells CASSSQDSGANVLTF. CDR3 sequence (DNA): TGTGCCAGCAGTTCACAGGACAGTGGGGCCAACGTCCTGACTTTC.

In this sample, this clonotype turned up many times. V usage is TRBV28 and J usage is TRBJ2-5; TRBD2 aligns across 10 bases. CDR1 is MDHEN and CDR2 is SYDVKM in the germline V gene. The V gene end was trimmed by 3 bases and the J gene end by 4 bases; junction bases not matched to a gene: 8. The CDR3 is 16 residues long. This CDR3 is CASSFPAGGRGETQYF. The CDR3 region has the DNA TGTGCCAGCAGTTTTCCAGCGGGAGGGCGGGGAGAGACCCAGTACTTC.

For this clonotype: A read error may account for a junction end that differs from germline. The chain links TRBV11-2 to TRBJ2-7; D might be TRBD1 or TRBD2, each matching 5 bases. The CDR3 runs 14 residues. Germline CDR1 reads SGHAT; CDR2 reads FQNNGV. CDR3 sequence reads: CASGLGWVWGQTNF. For the CDR3, the DNA is TGCGCCAGCGGCTTAGGATGGGTCTGGGGCCAAACGAACTTC.

This clonotype has a handful of counts. Mismatch with germline at one junction end may stem from a read error. The V gene is TRBV6-6, the J gene TRBJ2-7; the D is unclear. The CDR3 has 13 amino acids. Looked up from germline, CDR1 is MNHNY and CDR2 is SVGAGI (reference sequence). Written as DNA, the CDR3 is TGTGCCAGCAGTTACTCCCGGGCCCACGAACAGTACTTC. It specifies CASSYSRAHEQYF.

On this clonotype itself: Since a much larger clone is just one base distant, this may be a read error. V is TRBV10-3 and J is TRBJ2-5, with TRBD1 matching 7 bases. Germline CDR1 reads ENHRY; CDR2 reads SYGVKD. After removal of 5 bases from V and 5 bases from J, the junction contained 2 bases not matched to a gene. The CDR3 sequence is 12 residues long. CDR3 in amino acids: CAISPTGETQYF. The CDR3 bases are TGTGCCATCAGTCCGACAGGGGAGACCCAGTACTTC.